This T cell receptor (beta chain) is drawn from a study of control samples from healthy donors and cancer patients. Here immunoSEQ multiplex PCR was the method, and the copy in TCRdb shows in-frame clones only, minus some. The sample includes more than 95,000 clones, about 87% seen only once; the top ten take around 3%. With respect to this clone: Mismatch with germline at one junction end may stem from a read error.

CDR1 LGHDT and CDR2 YNNKEL come from the germline V gene (reference sequence). CDR3 length: 12 residues. The V call is TRBV3-1 (or the pseudogene TRBV3-2), the J call TRBJ2-7; D remains unclear. The sample consisted of blood. The clonotype was recovered from a man aged 55 to 69 in good health. The CDR3 bases are TGTGCCAGCAGGGACGCCTCCCACGAGCAGTACTTC. Residues: CASRDASHEQYF.